Sequencing of this TCR beta chain was carried out in a study of graft-versus-host responses after intestinal transplantation. For the study at large: Recipients underwent multivisceral, liver-intestinal, or isolated intestinal transplants. Following induction with anti-thymocyte globulin, all recipients were given tacrolimus and steroids for about three years.

Germline V gene lookup returns CDR1 MRHNA and CDR2 SNTAGT. The CDR3 length is 16 residues. Unmatched junction bases numbered 10, after V lost 3 bases and J lost 6 bases. Produced via immunoSEQ multiplex PCR; TCRdb's table is partial and in-frame only. The sample holds around 13,000 clones, around 83% seen once. The V call is TRBV6-4, the J call TRBJ2-3; TRBD1 agrees at 9 bases. The TCR comes from a human patient who received an intestinal transplant, so some T cells may come from the graft donor. The sequenced sample was PBMCs, obtained around 120 days after transplant. The CDR3 nucleotides read TGTGCCAGCAGTGAAGGTACAGGGGGCGCGCCGGATACGCAGTATTTT. Its protein is CASSEGTGGAPDTQYF.